The 13 T cell receptor beta chains below all came from one sample that was sequenced in a study of blood T cell repertoires in COVID-19. Produced via immunoSEQ multiplex PCR; TCRdb's table is partial and in-frame only. The sample includes 250,000 or so clones, around 86% seen only once; the top ten take about 1.6%. The source material was peripheral blood. The origin of the receptors is a woman between 35 and 50 years old who had recovered from COVID-19.

The chain is built from TRBV19 and TRBJ1-1, with 8 bases matching TRBD1. The CDR3 covers 13 residues. Trimming at V came to 7 bases and at J to 7 bases, leaving 8 bases not matched to a gene. CDR1 and CDR2 from the germline V gene are LNHDA and SQIVND (reference sequence). This CDR3 reads CASNRQGMDEAFF. The CDR3, as DNA: TGTGCCAGTAATCGACAGGGGATGGATGAAGCTTTCTTT.

This chain links TRBV5-1 with TRBJ1-1; no clear D gene. The ends were cut back, 4 bases at V and 1 base at J, with 11 bases in the middle. The CDR3 extends over 14 amino acids. Germline-derived CDR1 and CDR2 are SGHRS and YFSETQ. For the CDR3, the DNA is TGCGCCAGCAGCCGGGAGGCTGCGAACACTGAAGCTTTCTTT. It yields the protein CASSREAANTEAFF.

A single count supports this clone. J is TRBJ1-1 and V is TRBV6-5; D remains unclear. Trimming cost V 6 bases and J 0 bases, with 5 bases left between them. This CDR3 comprises 12 residues. Germline V gene sequence: CDR1 MNHEY, CDR2 SVGAGI. The CDR3 sequence is CASRQMNTEAFF. The CDR3, as DNA: TGTGCCAGCAGACAGATGAACACTGAAGCTTTCTTT.

The rearrangement links TRBV9 to TRBJ2-3; 9 bases line up with TRBD2. Germline assignment: CDR1 SGDLS and CDR2 YYNGEE. The ends lost 5 bases at V and 0 bases at J; junction bases unmatched: 4. This CDR3 contains 15 residues. Here the CDR3 DNA reads TGTGCCAGCAGTGTTAGCGGGGGAAGCACAGATACGCAGTATTTT. It is translated as CASSVSGGSTDTQYF.

Comments on this clone: Other DNA sequences of this sample code for an identical CDR3. The V call is TRBV30, the J call TRBJ2-7; tentatively, D is TRBD1 (5 bases). CDR3 length equals 13 residues. The V gene lost 0 bases and the J gene lost 3 bases, with 9 bases spanning the gap. Germline V gene data show CDR1 as GTSNPN and CDR2 as SVGIG (reference sequence). The CDR3 loop is CAWSVGQGYEQYF. For the CDR3, the DNA is TGTGCCTGGAGTGTAGGGCAGGGCTACGAGCAGTACTTC.

V is TRBV2 and J is TRBJ1-3; no clear D. The V gene lost 7 bases and the J gene lost 0 bases, with 13 bases spanning the gap. Germline V gene sequence: CDR1 SNHLY, CDR2 FYNNEI. There are 15 residues in the CDR3. The CDR3 loop is CASTERALSGNTIYF. The CDR3 region has the DNA TGTGCCAGCACCGAGCGGGCCCTCTCTGGAAACACCATATATTTT. Full variable domain (remainder filled in from reference TRBV2 and TRBJ1-3): EPEVTQTPSHQVTQMGQEVILRCVPISNHLYFYWYRQILGQKVEFLVSFYNNEISEKSEIFDDQFSVERPDGSNFTLKIRSTKLEDSAMYFCASTERALSGNTIYFGEGSWLTVV.

The chain carries TRBV7-9 and TRBJ1-3; 11 positions agree with TRBD1. Trimming removed 2 bases from V and 3 bases from J; junction bases left unmatched: 3. The length of the CDR3 is 16 residues. Germline-derived CDR1 and CDR2 are SEHNR and FQNEAQ (reference sequence). Written as DNA, the CDR3 is TGTGCCAGCAGCTTACCGGACAGGGGGCATGGAAACACCATATATTTT. Amino acids: CASSLPDRGHGNTIYF.

This clone was seen many times. The chain couples TRBV11-2 to TRBJ1-5; no firm D call. The CDR3 length is 16 residues. The germline V and J ends were trimmed by 6 bases and 0 bases, with 15 bases remaining between them. Looked up from germline, CDR1 is SGHAT and CDR2 is FQNNGV. CDR3 region: CASSVGSPVSNQPQHF. CDR3 nucleotides: TGTGCCAGCAGTGTTGGGAGCCCCGTTAGCAATCAGCCCCAGCATTTT. The full variable domain, its missing parts supplied by reference TRBV11-2 and TRBJ1-5, is EAGVAQSPRYKIIEKRQSVAFWCNPISGHATLYWYQQILGQGPKLLIQFQNNGVVDDSQLPKDRFSAERLKGVDSTLKIQPAKLEDSAVYLCASSVGSPVSNQPQHFGDGTRLSIL.

The chain's CDR3 is CASSFMTQGMGGYTF. The CDR3 DNA reads TGTGCCAGCAGCTTTATGACCCAGGGGATGGGGGGCTACACCTTC. The V and J genes are TRBV7-2 and TRBJ1-2; D is possibly TRBD1 (6 bases). There are 15 residues in the CDR3. CDR1 and CDR2 (germline): SGHTA, FQGNSA. Trimming shortened V by 3 bases and J by 8 bases, and 19 bases separated the two germline ends.

This sequence joins TRBV9 and TRBJ1-1, with D uncertain. The germline V gene has CDR1 SGDLS and CDR2 YYNGEE. V dropped 4 bases and J dropped 0 bases, with 10 bases sitting between them. This CDR3 is built from 14 residues. CDR3 bases: TGTGCCAGCAGCCCAGCGCCAATGAACACTGAAGCTTTCTTT. It specifies CASSPAPMNTEAFF. The full variable domain, in which reference TRBV9 and TRBJ1-1 provide the parts outside the CDR3, is DSGVTQTPKHLITATGQRVTLRCSPRSGDLSVYWYQQSLDQGLQFLIQYYNGEERAKGNILERFSAQQFPDLHSELNLSSLELGDSALYFCASSPAPMNTEAFFGQGTRLTVV.

This chain connects TRBV5-4 to TRBJ2-7; TRBD1 might be the D (5 bases). CDR1 is SGHNT and CDR2 is YYREEE in the germline V gene (reference sequence). This CDR3 comprises 12 residues. V was cut by 4 bases and J by 1 base, with 6 bases left in between. The CDR3 loop is CASSGASYEQYF. The CDR3 coding sequence is TGTGCCAGCAGCGGGGCTTCCTACGAGCAGTACTTC.

This clone was seen just once. The CDR3 nucleotides are TGTGCCAGCAGCTCCGGGGGGACTTGGGGCTACACCTTC. Translating gives CASSSGGTWGYTF. The chain joins TRBV5-6 to TRBJ1-2; D is perhaps TRBD1 (5 bases). With 3 bases removed from V and 8 bases from J, the gap between germline ends came to 14 bases. Looked up from germline, CDR1 is SGHDT and CDR2 is YYEEEE. The CDR3 is made up of 13 amino acids.

This chain uses TRBV3-1 (or the pseudogene TRBV3-2) with TRBJ2-2; D not resolved. Germline CDR1 and CDR2: LGHDT and YNNKEL (reference sequence). The CDR3 contains 13 residues. Trimming shortened V by 2 bases and J by 5 bases, and 6 bases separated the two germline ends. The CDR3 DNA sequence: TGTGCCAGCAGCCAACTTTCTACCGGGGAGCTGTTTTTT. Its translation is CASSQLSTGELFF.